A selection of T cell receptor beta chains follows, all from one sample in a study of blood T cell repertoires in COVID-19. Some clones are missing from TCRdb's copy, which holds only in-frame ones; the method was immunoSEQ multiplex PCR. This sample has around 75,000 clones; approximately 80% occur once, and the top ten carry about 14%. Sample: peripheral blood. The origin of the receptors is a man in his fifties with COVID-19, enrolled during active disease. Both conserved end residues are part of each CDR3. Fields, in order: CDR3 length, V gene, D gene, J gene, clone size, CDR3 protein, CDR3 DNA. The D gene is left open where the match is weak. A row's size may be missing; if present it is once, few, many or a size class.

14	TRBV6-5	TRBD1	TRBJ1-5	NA	CASSWTGGYQPQHF	TGTGCCAGCAGCTGGACAGGGGGGTATCAGCCCCAGCATTTT
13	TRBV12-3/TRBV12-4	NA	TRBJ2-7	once	CASSALGAYEQYF	TGTGCCAGCAGTGCTTTAGGGGCCTACGAGCAGTACTTC
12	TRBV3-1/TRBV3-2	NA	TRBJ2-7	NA	CASSPTSEEQYF	TGTGCCAGCAGCCCGACTAGTGAAGAGCAGTACTTC
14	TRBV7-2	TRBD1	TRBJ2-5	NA	CASSDGQGRETQYF	TGTGCCAGCAGTGATGGACAGGGAAGAGAGACCCAGTACTTC
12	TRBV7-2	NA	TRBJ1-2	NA	CASSLEEYGYTF	TGTGCCAGCAGCCTGGAGGAATATGGCTACACCTTC
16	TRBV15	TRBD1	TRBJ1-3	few	CATSRGQGSSGNTIYF	TGTGCCACCAGCAGAGGACAGGGAAGCTCTGGAAACACCATATATTTT
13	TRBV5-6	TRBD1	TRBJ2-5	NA	CASSYRGQETQYF	TGTGCCAGCAGTTACAGGGGCCAAGAGACCCAGTACTTC
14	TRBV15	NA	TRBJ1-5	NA	CATSRDFGDQPQHF	TGTGCCACCAGCCGGGACTTTGGGGATCAGCCCCAGCATTTT
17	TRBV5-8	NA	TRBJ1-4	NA	CASRPGKQTGHNEKLFF	TGTGCCAGCAGACCAGGGAAACAGACAGGACACAATGAAAAACTGTTTTTT
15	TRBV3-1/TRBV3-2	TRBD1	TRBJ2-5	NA	CASSPTGDTQETQYF	TGTGCCAGCAGCCCGACAGGGGACACACAAGAGACCCAGTACTTC
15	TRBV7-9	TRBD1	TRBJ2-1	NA	CASSYGTGGWNEQFF	TGTGCCAGCAGCTATGGGACAGGGGGCTGGAATGAGCAGTTCTTC
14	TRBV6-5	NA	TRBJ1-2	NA	CASSYSGGGYGYTF	TGTGCCAGCAGTTACTCCGGGGGGGGCTATGGCTACACCTTC
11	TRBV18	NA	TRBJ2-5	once	CASSPGETQYF	TGTGCCAGCTCACCCGGAGAGACCCAGTACTTC
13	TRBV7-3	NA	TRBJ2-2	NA	CASSSANTGELFF	TGTGCCAGCAGCTCCGCGAACACCGGGGAGCTGTTTTTT
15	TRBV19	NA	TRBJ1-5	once	CASSTIDTSNQPQHF	TGTGCCAGTAGTACGATAGACACTAGCAATCAGCCCCAGCATTTT
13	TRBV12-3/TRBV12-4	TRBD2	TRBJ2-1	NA	CASTDGRVREQFF	TGTGCCAGCACCGACGGGAGGGTCAGAGAGCAGTTCTTC
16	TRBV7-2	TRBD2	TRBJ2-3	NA	CASSLVLAGSTDTQYF	TGTGCCAGCAGCTTAGTCCTAGCGGGGAGCACAGATACGCAGTATTTT
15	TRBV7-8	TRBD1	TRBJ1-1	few	CASSESSTGFTEAFF	TGTGCCAGCAGCGAAAGTTCGACAGGGTTCACTGAAGCTTTCTTT
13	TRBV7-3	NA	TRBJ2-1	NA	CASSSSRGDEQFF	TGTGCCAGCAGCTCCTCCCGCGGTGATGAGCAGTTCTTC
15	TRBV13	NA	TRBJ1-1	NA	CASSSPDRKNTEAFF	TGTGCCAGCAGCTCGCCCGACAGGAAGAACACTGAAGCTTTCTTT
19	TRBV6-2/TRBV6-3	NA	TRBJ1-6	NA	CASSYRRTDPSSYNSPLHF	TGTGCCAGCAGTTACCGGAGGACAGACCCAAGCTCCTATAATTCACCCCTCCACTTT
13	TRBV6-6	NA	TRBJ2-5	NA	CASSRGTMETQYF	TGTGCCAGCAGTCGGGGGACAATGGAGACCCAGTACTTC
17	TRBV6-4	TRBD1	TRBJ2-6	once	CASGGTGGLAGANVLTF	TGTGCCAGTGGGGGGACAGGGGGCTTGGCTGGGGCCAACGTCCTGACTTTC
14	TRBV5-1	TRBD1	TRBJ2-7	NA	CASSLGQGAYEQYF	TGCGCCAGCAGCTTGGGGCAGGGGGCCTACGAGCAGTACTTC
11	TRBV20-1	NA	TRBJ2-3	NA	CSAARADTQYF	TGCAGTGCTGCCAGGGCAGATACGCAGTATTTT
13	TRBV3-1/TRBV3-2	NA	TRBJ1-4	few	CASSMGEAEKLFF	TGTGCCAGCAGCATGGGAGAGGCTGAAAAACTGTTTTTT
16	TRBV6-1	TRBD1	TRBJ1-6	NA	CASSEAARGQNSPLHF	TGTGCCAGCAGTGAAGCGGCTAGGGGGCAGAATTCACCCCTCCACTTT
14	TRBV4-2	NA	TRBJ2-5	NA	CASSQDSGQETQYF	TGTGCCAGCAGCCAAGATAGCGGACAAGAGACCCAGTACTTC
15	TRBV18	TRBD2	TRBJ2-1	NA	CASSPLRGGYNEQFF	TGTGCCAGCTCACCACTGCGGGGGGGCTACAATGAGCAGTTCTTC
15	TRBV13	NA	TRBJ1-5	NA	CASSLGRGGNQPQHF	TGTGCCAGCAGCTTGGGCAGGGGCGGCAATCAGCCCCAGCATTTT
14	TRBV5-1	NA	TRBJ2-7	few	CASSPTGYSGEQYF	TGCGCCAGCAGCCCTACAGGGTACTCCGGCGAGCAGTACTTC
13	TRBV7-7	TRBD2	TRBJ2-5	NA	CASSLGTSGAQYF	TGTGCCAGCAGCTTAGGGACTAGTGGGGCCCAGTACTTC
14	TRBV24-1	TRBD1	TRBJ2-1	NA	CATSEATGGNEQFF	TGTGCCACCAGTGAGGCTACAGGGGGCAATGAGCAGTTCTTC
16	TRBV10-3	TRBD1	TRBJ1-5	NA	CAISAGTGYSNQPQHF	TGTGCCATCAGTGCCGGGACAGGCTATAGCAATCAGCCCCAGCATTTT
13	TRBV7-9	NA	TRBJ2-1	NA	CASSFGGLNEQFF	TGTGCCAGCAGCTTCGGCGGGCTCAATGAGCAGTTCTTC
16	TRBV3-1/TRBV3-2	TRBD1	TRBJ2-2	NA	CASSQPARGLFGELFF	TGTGCCAGCAGCCAACCGGCCAGGGGGCTCTTCGGGGAGCTGTTTTTT
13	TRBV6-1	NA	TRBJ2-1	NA	CASSELGAYEQFF	TGTGCCAGCAGTGAGTTGGGGGCGTATGAGCAGTTCTTC
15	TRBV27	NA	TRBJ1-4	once	CASSLLQAAGEKLFF	TGTGCCAGCAGTTTATTGCAGGCGGCGGGTGAAAAACTGTTTTTT
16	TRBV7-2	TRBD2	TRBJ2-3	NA	CASSLYGGGSTDTQYF	TGTGCCAGCAGCTTATATGGGGGGGGGAGCACAGATACGCAGTATTTT
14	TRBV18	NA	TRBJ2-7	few	CASSHLRQAYEQYF	TGTGCCAGCTCACACCTCCGGCAGGCCTACGAGCAGTACTTC